This TCR beta chain was sequenced during a study of T cell responses to AZD1222 COVID-19 vaccine. Study-wide background: Samples with a second dose at about 4 or about 12 weeks were pooled together. Study observations and caveats: Clonal diversity may have been underestimated, and the donors were mostly white British, with more females than males. Spike-spanning, vaccine-associated CD4 TCRs were dominant at 160-218 and 743-854. Spike-specific TCR breadth and depth both grew after two AZD1222 doses.

The CDR3 loop spans 16 amino acids. The V gene's germline CDR1 is MNHEY and CDR2 SMNVEV (reference sequence). The V end was cut by 4 bases, the J end by 1 base, with 11 bases between. Clones were read by immunoSEQ multiplex PCR, and TCRdb kept only the in-frame ones, dropping some. Among about 170,000 clones listed, more than 85% were seen once. As for this clone: Antigen: not known.

The chain is built from TRBV27 and TRBJ1-6, with D possibly being TRBD1 (5 bases). The sequenced sample was peripheral blood, obtained on day 0 of AZD1222 vaccination. The sequence was obtained from an adult in good health. The CDR3 bases are TGTGCCAGCAGTTCCCCCGGGGGTTCCTATAATTCACCCCTCCACTTT. It encodes CASSSPGGSYNSPLHF.